The 14 T cell receptor beta chains in this list originate from one sample, sequenced in a study of T-cell memory formation after mild COVID-19. From the 5' RACE reads, TCRdb called clonotypes with MiXCR, one entry per CDR3 protein. The sample has 250,000 to 350,000 distinct CDR3 sequences; roughly an eighth are singletons. The sequencing sample was made of PBMCs or a T cell subset sorted from them (not recorded which). These receptors were obtained from a man aged 18 to 30 who had mild COVID-19 (a few samples of this study predate the infection). Cell type and time point are not known.

At least ten counts were recorded for this clonotype. The junction shows a germline mismatch at one end, possibly a read error. This chain joins TRBV12-3 or TRBV12-4 and TRBJ1-4; D uncertain. The CDR3 contains 13 residues. Here the CDR3 DNA reads TGTGCCACCAGTATTGCAACTAATGAAAAACTGTTTTTT. It translates to CATSIATNEKLFF.

The rearrangement links TRBV6-1 to TRBJ1-5; the D is unclear. This CDR3 is built from 14 residues. CDR1 MNHNS and CDR2 SASEGT come from the germline V gene. V lost 8 bases, J lost 2 bases, and 13 bases lay in between. The CDR3: CASLNEGRNQPQHF. The CDR3 DNA sequence: TGTGCCAGCCTTAATGAGGGTCGCAATCAGCCCCAGCATTTT.

The chain is built from TRBV20-1 and TRBJ1-2; D gene unclear. V lost 3 bases and J lost 2, with 7 bases in between. The CDR3 loop spans 12 amino acids. Germline CDR1 DFQATT, CDR2 SNEGSKA (reference sequence). The CDR3 DNA sequence: TGCAGTGCTAGGCTACAGAACTATGGCTACACCTTC. Encoded protein: CSARLQNYGYTF.

In this sample, this clonotype turned up a few times. The V gene is TRBV12-3 or TRBV12-4, the J gene TRBJ1-2; D is ambiguous. The CDR3 is 14 amino acids. The germline V and J ends were trimmed by 6 bases and 4 bases, with 15 bases remaining between them. The CDR3 DNA reads as TGTGCCAGCAGCCTTAGGAGTGCAAGCTATGGCTACACCTTC. The encoded protein is CASSLRSASYGYTF.

J is TRBJ2-5 and V is TRBV6-2 or TRBV6-3; D is unclear. Trimming removed 5 bases from V and 2 bases from J, with 15 bases in between. In germline, CDR1 is MNHEY, CDR2 SVGEGT. This CDR3 has 15 residues. The CDR3 DNA follows: TGTGCCAGCAGTCCACCCCTCGGACCGCAAGAGACCCAGTACTTC. It codes for CASSPPLGPQETQYF.

The chain uses TRBV27 and TRBJ1-1; possible D gene TRBD1, 5 bases. With 1 base removed from V and 0 bases from J, the gap between germline ends came to 15 bases. CDR1 MNHEY and CDR2 SMNVEV come from the germline V gene (reference sequence). The CDR3 sequence is 17 residues long. The chain's CDR3 is CASSLFRGPMMNTEAFF. In DNA form, the CDR3 reads TGTGCCAGCAGTTTATTCCGGGGACCAATGATGAACACTGAAGCTTTCTTT.

This clonotype has more than one count but fewer than ten. The chain is built from TRBV2 and TRBJ2-3; TRBD1 is a possible D gene (5 bases). The CDR3 covers 15 residues. V was clipped by 2 bases and J by 2 bases, with 11 bases between them. Germline V gene lookup returns CDR1 SNHLY and CDR2 FYNNEI. The CDR3 DNA follows: TGTGCCAGCAGTGAATACGTAGGGGACACAGATACGCAGTATTTT. Translated, it gives CASSEYVGDTDTQYF.

The chain links TRBV7-2 to TRBJ1-2, with 7 bases that match TRBD1. CDR1 is SGHTA, CDR2 FQGNSA, per germline. There are 15 residues in the CDR3. V lost 4 bases and J lost 6; bases outside the gene matches: 11. The CDR3 DNA reads TGTGCCAGCAGCTGGCGCTGGGACAGCGAAGATGGCTACACCTTC. Protein product: CASSWRWDSEDGYTF.

About this clonotype itself: A read error is possible here, since a much larger clone lies one base away. This chain links TRBV12-3 or TRBV12-4 with TRBJ2-3; D call uncertain. The CDR3 covers 12 residues. DNA of the CDR3: TGTGCCAGCAGCCTGGTGGTAGATGCGCAGTATTTT. It translates to CASSLVVDAQYF.

The chain recombines TRBV6-2 or TRBV6-3 with TRBJ1-2; D not resolved. This CDR3 is 11 amino acids long. Between the trimmed V and J ends, which lost 2 bases and 5 bases, there was a span of 3 bases. Germline CDR1 is MNHEY and CDR2 is SVGEGT. The CDR3 DNA reads TGTGCCAGCAGTTACCTGTATGGCTACACCTTC. Protein sequence: CASSYLYGYTF.

This clonotype has only a few counts. The chain couples TRBV7-6 to TRBJ2-2, with no clear D. Looked up from germline, CDR1 is SGHVS and CDR2 is FNYEAQ. V was pared by 5 bases and J by 3 bases, with 13 bases between. CDR3 length: 15 amino acids. CDR3 in amino acids: CASSPFDTHTGELFF. The DNA for the CDR3 is TGTGCCAGCAGCCCCTTTGATACTCACACCGGGGAGCTGTTTTTT.

There are a few counts of this clonotype. The rearrangement uses TRBV2 and TRBJ2-1; D might be TRBD2 (5 bases). V lost 4 bases and J lost 7, with 14 bases in between. CDR1 is SNHLY, CDR2 FYNNEI, per germline. The CDR3 totals 14 residues. CDR3 DNA: TGTGCCAGCAGTGTCAGCGGATCCTTGAATGAGCAGTTCTTC. Residues: CASSVSGSLNEQFF.

This clonotype was detected many times. The rearrangement uses TRBV5-5 and TRBJ2-3, with a tentative D call TRBD2 (7 bases). CDR3 length: 14 residues. Germline V gene lookup returns CDR1 SGHKS and CDR2 YYEKEE (reference sequence). Trimming stripped 6 bases from V and 1 base from J, with 12 bases between. CDR3 in amino acids: CASTGGGRTDTQYF. The CDR3 DNA reads as TGTGCCAGCACTGGGGGGGGCCGCACAGATACGCAGTATTTT.

The rearrangement joins TRBV4-1 to TRBJ1-6; 9 bases agree with TRBD1. V dropped 1 base and J dropped 10; count of bases not matched to a gene: 8. This CDR3 comprises 16 residues. The germline CDR1 and CDR2 sequences are MGHRA and YSYEKL. CDR3 in amino acids: CASSQVRGQGESPLHF. CDR3 nucleotides: TGCGCCAGCAGCCAAGTTAGGGGACAGGGCGAATCACCCCTCCACTTT.